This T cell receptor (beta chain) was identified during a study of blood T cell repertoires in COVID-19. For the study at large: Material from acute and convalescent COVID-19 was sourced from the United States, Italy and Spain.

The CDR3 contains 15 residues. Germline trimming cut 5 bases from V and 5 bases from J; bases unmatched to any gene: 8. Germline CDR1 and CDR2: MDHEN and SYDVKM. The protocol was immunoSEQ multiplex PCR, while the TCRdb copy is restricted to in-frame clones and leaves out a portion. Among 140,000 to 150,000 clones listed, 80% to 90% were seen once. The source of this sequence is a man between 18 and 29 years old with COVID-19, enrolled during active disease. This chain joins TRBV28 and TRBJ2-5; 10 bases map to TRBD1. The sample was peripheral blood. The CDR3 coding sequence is TGTGCCAGCAGTGCCCCGGGACAGGGGTGGGAGACCCAGTACTTC. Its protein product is CASSAPGQGWETQYF.